The text below deals with one TCR beta chain. Measured with immunoSEQ multiplex PCR; TCRdb has only the in-frame clones, and not every one. The sample records 380,000 or so clones, 87% being singletons. This sample stems from a study of blood T cell repertoires in COVID-19. The overall study: Spain, Italy and the United States supplied samples that represented acute and convalescent COVID-19. PBMCs, B-cell-depleted T cells, or T cells were the source of the cDNA or gDNA that made up the material.

Participant ages covered roughly 18 to 89 years across 24 US areas. Symptom resolution, clearance, or two negative PCRs marked donors in Cohort 3 as recovered. CDR1 is SEHNR, CDR2 FQNEAQ, per germline (reference sequence). CDR3 length: 17 residues. The V gene end was trimmed by 4 bases and the J gene end by 3 bases; junction bases not matched to a gene: 9. Source material: PBMCs or T cells enriched from blood (not recorded which). The receptor was derived from a man aged 25 to 40 who had recovered from COVID-19. This chain uses TRBV7-9 with TRBJ2-1, with 10 bases that match TRBD2. The CDR3 sequence is CASSSTSGEVSYNEQFF. Here the CDR3 DNA reads TGTGCCAGCAGCTCAACTAGCGGGGAGGTTAGCTACAATGAGCAGTTCTTC.